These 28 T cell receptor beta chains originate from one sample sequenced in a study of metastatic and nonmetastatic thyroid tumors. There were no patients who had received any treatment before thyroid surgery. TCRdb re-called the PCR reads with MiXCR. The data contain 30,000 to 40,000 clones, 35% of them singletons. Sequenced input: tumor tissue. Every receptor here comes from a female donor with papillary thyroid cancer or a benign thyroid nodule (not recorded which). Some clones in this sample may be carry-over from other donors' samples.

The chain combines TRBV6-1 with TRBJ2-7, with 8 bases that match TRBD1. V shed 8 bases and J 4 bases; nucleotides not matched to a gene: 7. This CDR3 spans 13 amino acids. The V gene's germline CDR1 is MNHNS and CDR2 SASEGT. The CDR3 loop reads CASRAGGRYEQYF. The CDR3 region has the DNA TGTGCCAGCCGGGCAGGGGGCAGGTACGAGCAGTACTTC.

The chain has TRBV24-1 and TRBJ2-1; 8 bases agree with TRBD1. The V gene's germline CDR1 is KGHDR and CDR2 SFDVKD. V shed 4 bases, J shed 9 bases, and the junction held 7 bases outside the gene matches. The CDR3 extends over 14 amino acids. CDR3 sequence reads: CATSDRGRLGEQFF. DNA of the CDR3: TGTGCCACCAGTGACAGGGGGCGGTTAGGTGAGCAGTTCTTC.

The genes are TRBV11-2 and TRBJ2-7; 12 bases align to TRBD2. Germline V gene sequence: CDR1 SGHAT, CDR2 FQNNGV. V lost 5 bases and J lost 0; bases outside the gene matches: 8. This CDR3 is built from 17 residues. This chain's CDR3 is CASSPTSGGPSSYEQYF. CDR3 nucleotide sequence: TGTGCCAGCAGCCCGACTAGCGGGGGCCCGAGCTCCTACGAGCAGTACTTC.

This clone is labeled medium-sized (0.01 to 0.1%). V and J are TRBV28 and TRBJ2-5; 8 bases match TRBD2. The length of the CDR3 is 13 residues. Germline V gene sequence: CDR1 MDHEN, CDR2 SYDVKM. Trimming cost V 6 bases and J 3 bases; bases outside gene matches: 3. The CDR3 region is CASRPGGEETQYF. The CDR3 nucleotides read TGTGCCAGCAGACCCGGGGGGGAAGAGACCCAGTACTTC.

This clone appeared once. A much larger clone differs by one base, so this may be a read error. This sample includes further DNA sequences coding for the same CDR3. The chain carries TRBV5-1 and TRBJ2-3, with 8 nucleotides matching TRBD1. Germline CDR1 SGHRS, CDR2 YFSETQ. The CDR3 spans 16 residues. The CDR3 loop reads CASSRGTGLTTDTQYF. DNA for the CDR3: TGCGCCAGCAGCCGCGGGACAGGTCTTACCACAGATACACAGTATTTT.

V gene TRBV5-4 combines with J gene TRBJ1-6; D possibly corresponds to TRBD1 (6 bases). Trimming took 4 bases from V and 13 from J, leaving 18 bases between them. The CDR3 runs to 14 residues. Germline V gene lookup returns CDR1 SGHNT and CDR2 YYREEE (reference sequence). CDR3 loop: CASSGVDSRTPLHF. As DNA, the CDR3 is TGTGCCAGCAGCGGGGTGGACAGCAGAACTCCCCTCCACTTT.

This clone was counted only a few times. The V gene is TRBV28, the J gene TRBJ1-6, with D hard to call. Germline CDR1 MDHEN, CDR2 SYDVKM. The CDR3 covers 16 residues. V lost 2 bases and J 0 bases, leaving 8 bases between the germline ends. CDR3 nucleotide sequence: TGTGCCAGCAGTTTACGGTCAAGCTCCTATAATTCACCCCTCCACTTT. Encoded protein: CASSLRSSSYNSPLHF.

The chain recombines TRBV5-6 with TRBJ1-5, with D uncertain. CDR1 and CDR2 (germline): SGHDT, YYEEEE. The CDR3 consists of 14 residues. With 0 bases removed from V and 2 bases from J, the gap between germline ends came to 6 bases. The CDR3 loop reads CASSLGEGNQPQHF. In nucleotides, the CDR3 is TGTGCCAGCAGCTTGGGGGAGGGCAATCAGCCCCAGCATTTT.

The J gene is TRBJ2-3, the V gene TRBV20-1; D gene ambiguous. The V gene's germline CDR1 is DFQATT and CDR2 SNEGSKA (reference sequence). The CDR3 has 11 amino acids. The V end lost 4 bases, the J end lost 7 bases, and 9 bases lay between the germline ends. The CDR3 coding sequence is TGCAGTGCTAAGACGGGTAATACGCAGTATTTT. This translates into CSAKTGNTQYF.

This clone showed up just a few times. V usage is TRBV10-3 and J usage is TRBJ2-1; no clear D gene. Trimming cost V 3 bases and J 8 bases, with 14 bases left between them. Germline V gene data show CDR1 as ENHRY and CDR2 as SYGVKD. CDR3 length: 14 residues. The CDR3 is CAISDVGYTDEQFF. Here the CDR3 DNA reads TGTGCCATCAGTGACGTGGGGTACACGGATGAGCAGTTCTTC.

CDR3 nucleotide sequence: TGTGCCAGCAGTTTAGATTGGGGGGGAACCCCCTACGAGCAGTACTTC. Translating it yields CASSLDWGGTPYEQYF. V usage is TRBV28 and J usage is TRBJ2-7; TRBD2 matches 7 bases. V lost 2 bases, J lost 2 bases, and 9 bases stayed unmatched. The CDR3 has 16 amino acids. Germline V CDR1 and CDR2: MDHEN, SYDVKM.

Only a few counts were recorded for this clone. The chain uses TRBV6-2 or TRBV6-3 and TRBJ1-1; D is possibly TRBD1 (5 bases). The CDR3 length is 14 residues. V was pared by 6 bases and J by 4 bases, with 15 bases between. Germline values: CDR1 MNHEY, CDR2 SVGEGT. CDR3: CASRRLMGGTEAFF. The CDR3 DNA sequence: TGTGCCAGCAGAAGGTTGATGGGGGGCACTGAAGCTTTCTTT.

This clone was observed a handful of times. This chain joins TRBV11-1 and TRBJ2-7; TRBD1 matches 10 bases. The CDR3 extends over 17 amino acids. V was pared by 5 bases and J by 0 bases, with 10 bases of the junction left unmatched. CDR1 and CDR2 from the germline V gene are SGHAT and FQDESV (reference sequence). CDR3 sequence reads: CASSHPGQGFSSYEQYF. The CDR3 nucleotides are TGTGCCAGCAGCCACCCGGGACAGGGGTTTAGCTCCTACGAGCAGTACTTC.

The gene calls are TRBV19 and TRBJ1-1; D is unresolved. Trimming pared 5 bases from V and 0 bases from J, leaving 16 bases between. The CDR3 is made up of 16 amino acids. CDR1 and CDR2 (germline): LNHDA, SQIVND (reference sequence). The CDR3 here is CASSSMGGALNTEAFF. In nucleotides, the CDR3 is TGTGCCAGTAGTTCTATGGGCGGAGCATTGAACACTGAAGCTTTCTTT.

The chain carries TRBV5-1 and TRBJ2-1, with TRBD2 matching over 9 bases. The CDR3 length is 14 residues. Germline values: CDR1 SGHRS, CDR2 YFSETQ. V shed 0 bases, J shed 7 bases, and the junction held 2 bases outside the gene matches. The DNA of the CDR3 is TGCGCCAGCAGCTTGGTGCTAGCGGGAAATGAGCAGTTCTTC. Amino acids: CASSLVLAGNEQFF.

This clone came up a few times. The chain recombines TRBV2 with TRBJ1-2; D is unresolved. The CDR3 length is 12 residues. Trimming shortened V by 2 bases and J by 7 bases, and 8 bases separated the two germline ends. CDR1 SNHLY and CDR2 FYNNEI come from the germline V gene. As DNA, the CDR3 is TGTGCCAGCAGTGAATTTTCAAGTGGCTACACCTTC. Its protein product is CASSEFSSGYTF.

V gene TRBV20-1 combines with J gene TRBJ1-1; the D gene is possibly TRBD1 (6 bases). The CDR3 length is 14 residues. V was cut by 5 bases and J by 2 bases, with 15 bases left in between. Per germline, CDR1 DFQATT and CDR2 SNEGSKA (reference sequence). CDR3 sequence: CSAGKGGINTEAFF. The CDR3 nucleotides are TGCAGTGCTGGGAAGGGGGGGATCAACACTGAAGCTTTCTTT.

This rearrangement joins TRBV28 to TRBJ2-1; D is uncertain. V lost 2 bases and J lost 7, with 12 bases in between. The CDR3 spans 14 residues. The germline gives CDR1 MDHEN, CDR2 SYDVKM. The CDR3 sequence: CASSLELGGNEQFF. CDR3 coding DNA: TGTGCCAGCAGTTTAGAATTGGGTGGGAATGAGCAGTTCTTC.

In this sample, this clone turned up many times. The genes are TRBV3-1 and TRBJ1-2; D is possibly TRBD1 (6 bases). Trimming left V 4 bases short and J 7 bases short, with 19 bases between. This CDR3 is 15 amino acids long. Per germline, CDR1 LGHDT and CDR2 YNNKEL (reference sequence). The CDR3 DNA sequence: TGTGCCAGCAGCCGTTTACTACAGGGAGAAGGTGGCTACACCTTC. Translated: CASSRLLQGEGGYTF.

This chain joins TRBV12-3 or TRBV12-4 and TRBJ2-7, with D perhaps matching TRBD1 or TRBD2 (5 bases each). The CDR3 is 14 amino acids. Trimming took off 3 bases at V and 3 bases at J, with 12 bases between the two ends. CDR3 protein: CASSFSGGVYEQYF. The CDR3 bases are TGTGCCAGCAGTTTCTCTGGGGGAGTCTACGAGCAGTACTTC.

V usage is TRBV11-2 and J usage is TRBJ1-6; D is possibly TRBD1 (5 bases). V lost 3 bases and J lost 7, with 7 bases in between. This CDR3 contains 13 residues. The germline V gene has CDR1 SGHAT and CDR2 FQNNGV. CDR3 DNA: TGTGCCAGCAGCTTCGGGGGGAATTCACCCCTCCACTTT. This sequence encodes CASSFGGNSPLHF.

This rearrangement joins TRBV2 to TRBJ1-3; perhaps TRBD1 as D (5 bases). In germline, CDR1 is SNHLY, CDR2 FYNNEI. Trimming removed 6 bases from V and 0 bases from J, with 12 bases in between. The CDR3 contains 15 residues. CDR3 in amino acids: CASRAGYSSGNTIYF. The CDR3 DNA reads TGTGCCAGCAGAGCAGGGTATAGCTCTGGAAACACCATATATTTT.

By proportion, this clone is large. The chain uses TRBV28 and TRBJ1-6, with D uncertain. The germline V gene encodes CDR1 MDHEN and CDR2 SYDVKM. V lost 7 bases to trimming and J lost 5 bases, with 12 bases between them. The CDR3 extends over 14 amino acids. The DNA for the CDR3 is TGTGCCAGCAAAGGCTCCTTAAATAATTCACCCCTCCACTTT. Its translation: CASKGSLNNSPLHF.

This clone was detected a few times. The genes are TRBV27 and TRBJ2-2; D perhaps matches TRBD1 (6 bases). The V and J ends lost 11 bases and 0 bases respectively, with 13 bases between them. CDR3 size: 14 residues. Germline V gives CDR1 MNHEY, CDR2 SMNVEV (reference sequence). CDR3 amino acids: CAGRTAANTGELFF. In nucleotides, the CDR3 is TGTGCCGGAAGGACAGCCGCGAACACCGGGGAGCTGTTTTTT.

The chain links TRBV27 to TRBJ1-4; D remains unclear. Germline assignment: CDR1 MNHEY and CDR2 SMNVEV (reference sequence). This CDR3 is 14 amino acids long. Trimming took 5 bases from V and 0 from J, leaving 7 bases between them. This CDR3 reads CASSPQATNEKLFF. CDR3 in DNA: TGTGCCAGCAGTCCCCAAGCAACTAATGAAAAACTGTTTTTT.

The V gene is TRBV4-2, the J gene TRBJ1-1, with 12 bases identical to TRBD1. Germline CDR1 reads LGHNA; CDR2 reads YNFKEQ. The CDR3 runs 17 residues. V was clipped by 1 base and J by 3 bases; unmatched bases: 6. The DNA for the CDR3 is TGTGCCAGCAGCCAAGCCGGGACAGGGGGCTTCGACACTGAAGCTTTCTTT. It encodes CASSQAGTGGFDTEAFF.

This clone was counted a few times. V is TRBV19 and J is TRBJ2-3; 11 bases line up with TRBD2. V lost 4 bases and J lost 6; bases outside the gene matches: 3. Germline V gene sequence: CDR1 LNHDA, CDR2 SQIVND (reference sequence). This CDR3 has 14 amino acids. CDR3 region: CASSTTSGSDTQYF. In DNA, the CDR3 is TGTGCCAGTAGTACCACTAGCGGGAGTGATACGCAGTATTTT.

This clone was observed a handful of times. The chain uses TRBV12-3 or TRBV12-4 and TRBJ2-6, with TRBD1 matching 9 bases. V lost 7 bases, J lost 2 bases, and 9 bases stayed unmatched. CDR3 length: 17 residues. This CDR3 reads CASTLDRGWAGANVLTF. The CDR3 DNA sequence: TGTGCCAGCACCTTGGACAGGGGCTGGGCTGGGGCCAACGTCCTGACTTTC.